This entry lists 8 T cell receptor beta chains sequenced from one sample in a study of T-cell memory formation after mild COVID-19. Using its own MiXCR run on the 5' RACE reads, TCRdb lists one record per CDR3 protein. The repertoire holds about 420,000 distinct CDR3 sequences, with more than 20% as singletons. What was sequenced was PBMCs or a T cell subset sorted from them (not recorded which). These receptors were taken from an adult woman who had mild COVID-19 (a few samples of this study predate the infection). Cell type and time point are not known.

This clonotype was counted a few times. The J gene is TRBJ2-7, the V gene TRBV6-5; weak D call: TRBD1 (6 bases). CDR1 is MNHEY and CDR2 is SVGAGI in the germline V gene. V was cut by 3 bases and J by 2 bases, with 11 bases left in between. CDR3 length equals 14 residues. CDR3 region: CASSYSAGAYEQYF. Here the CDR3 DNA reads TGTGCCAGCAGTTATTCGGCAGGGGCCTACGAGCAGTACTTC.

A word on this clonotype: Germline is not matched at one junction end, which may reflect a read error. The genes are TRBV12-3 or TRBV12-4 and TRBJ1-5; 7 positions match TRBD1. This CDR3 comprises 16 residues. This CDR3 reads CASSPWETGSSQPQHF. In DNA, the CDR3 is TGTGCCAGCAGTCCTTGGGAGACAGGGAGCAGTCAGCCCCAGCATTTT.

V and J are TRBV12-3 or TRBV12-4 and TRBJ1-5, with TRBD1 matching 10 bases. Trimming at V came to 8 bases and at J to 2 bases, leaving 3 bases not matched to a gene. This CDR3 contains 14 residues. CDR3 nucleotides: TGTGCCAGCGGCGGGACAGGGGGCAATCAGCCCCAGCATTTT. Translating gives CASGGTGGNQPQHF.

This sequence joins TRBV9 and TRBJ2-6, with D possibly TRBD1 on 6 matching bases. The V gene's germline CDR1 is SGDLS and CDR2 YYNGEE. CDR3 length equals 17 residues. Trimming cost V 4 bases and J 1 base, with 15 bases left between them. CDR3 DNA sequence: TGTGCCAGCAGCCTCCAGGGGCAAGAATCTGGGGCCAACGTCCTGACTTTC. Translating gives CASSLQGQESGANVLTF. The entire variable domain, with the rest obtained from reference TRBV9 and TRBJ2-6, is as follows: DSGVTQTPKHLITATGQRVTLRCSPRSGDLSVYWYQQSLDQGLQFLIQYYNGEERAKGNILERFSAQQFPDLHSELNLSSLELGDSALYFCASSLQGQESGANVLTFGAGSRLTVL.

This clonotype has only a few counts. The V call is TRBV4-3, the J call TRBJ2-7, with TRBD1 matching over 8 bases. V shed 0 bases, J shed 5 bases, and the junction held 9 bases outside the gene matches. Germline-derived CDR1 and CDR2 are LGHNA and YSLEER. This CDR3 is built from 16 residues. CDR3 nucleotides: TGCGCCAGCAGCCAAGATATCCAGGGGGCGCGGGACGAGCAGTACTTC. This codes for CASSQDIQGARDEQYF.

This clonotype appeared a few times. This sequence joins TRBV29-1 and TRBJ2-7; D may be TRBD1 (6 bases). The CDR3 is made up of 15 amino acids. Germline CDR1 and CDR2: SQVTM and ANQGSEA. V dropped 0 bases and J dropped 2 bases, with 14 bases sitting between them. The CDR3 spells CSVEDLRDTAYEQYF. The CDR3 bases are TGCAGCGTTGAAGATCTCCGGGACACAGCCTACGAGCAGTACTTC.

The chain has TRBV12-3 or TRBV12-4 and TRBJ1-1, with a possible D match to TRBD1 (5 bases). This CDR3 has 12 residues. V was cut by 6 bases and J by 8 bases, with 13 bases left in between. CDR3 bases: TGTGCCAGCAGCCCAATACAGGCAGAAGCTTTCTTT. Amino acid sequence: CASSPIQAEAFF.

This clonotype has just a few counts. The rearrangement uses TRBV20-1 and TRBJ2-1, with 7 bases identical to TRBD2. Trimming at V came to 0 bases and at J to 1 base, leaving 6 bases not matched to a gene. Germline CDR1 reads DFQATT; CDR2 reads SNEGSKA (reference sequence). CDR3 length equals 16 residues. The CDR3: CSARDRSGWSYNEQFF. The CDR3 DNA is TGCAGTGCTAGAGATCGTAGCGGGTGGTCCTACAATGAGCAGTTCTTC.